This TCR beta chain was observed in a study of vaccination and CD4 T cells after COVID-19. The Oncomine TCR Beta short-read assay was applied to DNA of cultured CD4+ T cells. Each CDR3 protein is one row after TCRdb ran MiXCR on the PCR reads. The sample holds about 14,000 distinct CDR3 sequences, almost 40% seen once. Treatment denoted: roughly 10-day PBMC culture with coronavirus spike peptide pools or control peptides (ViraFEST assay). IL-2 (around 10 IU/ml) and peptide pools (about 10 ug/ml) were added to cultures of two million PBMCs per well. With approximately 10 days of culture completed, CD4+ T cells were isolated by negative selection. On this clonotype itself: Antigen specificity is unknown.

The germline V gene encodes CDR1 DFQATT and CDR2 SNEGSKA (reference sequence). The CDR3 contains 15 residues. V lost 4 bases to trimming and J lost 0 bases, with 13 bases between them. Points from the study as a whole: 304 of 307 vaccine-specific clones from convalescent patients were spike mono-reactive. Rising from roughly 21 to 40, the median of SARS-CoV-2-reactive clonotypes did not change significantly.

Specimen: CD4+ T cells from blood, cultured in vitro. V usage is TRBV20-1 and J usage is TRBJ1-5; D is unclear. This clonotype was obtained from a human donor who had recovered from COVID-19. This CDR3 reads CSAKGGMYSNQPQHF. Here the CDR3 DNA reads TGCAGTGCTAAGGGTGGGATGTATAGCAATCAGCCCCAGCATTTT.